The source of this T cell receptor (beta chain) is a study of CD8 T cells in ankylosing spondylitis. TCRdb re-analysed the 5' RACE reads in MiXCR, keeping a single row per CDR3 protein. The sample carries around 490,000 distinct CDR3 sequences, roughly 5% recorded once. This clonotype has at least ten counts. Its specificity is not known. Overall study results and limits: Typical of ankylosing spondylitis blood, it appeared, was a TCR beta motif of under 10 highly homologous variants. A number of the motif variants had already been described in reactive arthritis synovial fluid and blood.

V lost 1 base to trimming and J lost 4 bases; unmatched junction nucleotides: 7. This CDR3 contains 15 residues. Germline loops: CDR1 SGHTA, CDR2 FQGNSA. The receptor comes from a male donor with ankylosing spondylitis. The source material was blood, either unsorted or a sorted T cell fraction (not recorded which). The rearrangement uses TRBV7-2 and TRBJ2-7; 7 nucleotides align to TRBD2. CDR3 protein: CASSLETSRGYEQYF. The CDR3 DNA reads TGTGCCAGCAGCTTAGAGACTAGCCGAGGGTACGAGCAGTACTTC.